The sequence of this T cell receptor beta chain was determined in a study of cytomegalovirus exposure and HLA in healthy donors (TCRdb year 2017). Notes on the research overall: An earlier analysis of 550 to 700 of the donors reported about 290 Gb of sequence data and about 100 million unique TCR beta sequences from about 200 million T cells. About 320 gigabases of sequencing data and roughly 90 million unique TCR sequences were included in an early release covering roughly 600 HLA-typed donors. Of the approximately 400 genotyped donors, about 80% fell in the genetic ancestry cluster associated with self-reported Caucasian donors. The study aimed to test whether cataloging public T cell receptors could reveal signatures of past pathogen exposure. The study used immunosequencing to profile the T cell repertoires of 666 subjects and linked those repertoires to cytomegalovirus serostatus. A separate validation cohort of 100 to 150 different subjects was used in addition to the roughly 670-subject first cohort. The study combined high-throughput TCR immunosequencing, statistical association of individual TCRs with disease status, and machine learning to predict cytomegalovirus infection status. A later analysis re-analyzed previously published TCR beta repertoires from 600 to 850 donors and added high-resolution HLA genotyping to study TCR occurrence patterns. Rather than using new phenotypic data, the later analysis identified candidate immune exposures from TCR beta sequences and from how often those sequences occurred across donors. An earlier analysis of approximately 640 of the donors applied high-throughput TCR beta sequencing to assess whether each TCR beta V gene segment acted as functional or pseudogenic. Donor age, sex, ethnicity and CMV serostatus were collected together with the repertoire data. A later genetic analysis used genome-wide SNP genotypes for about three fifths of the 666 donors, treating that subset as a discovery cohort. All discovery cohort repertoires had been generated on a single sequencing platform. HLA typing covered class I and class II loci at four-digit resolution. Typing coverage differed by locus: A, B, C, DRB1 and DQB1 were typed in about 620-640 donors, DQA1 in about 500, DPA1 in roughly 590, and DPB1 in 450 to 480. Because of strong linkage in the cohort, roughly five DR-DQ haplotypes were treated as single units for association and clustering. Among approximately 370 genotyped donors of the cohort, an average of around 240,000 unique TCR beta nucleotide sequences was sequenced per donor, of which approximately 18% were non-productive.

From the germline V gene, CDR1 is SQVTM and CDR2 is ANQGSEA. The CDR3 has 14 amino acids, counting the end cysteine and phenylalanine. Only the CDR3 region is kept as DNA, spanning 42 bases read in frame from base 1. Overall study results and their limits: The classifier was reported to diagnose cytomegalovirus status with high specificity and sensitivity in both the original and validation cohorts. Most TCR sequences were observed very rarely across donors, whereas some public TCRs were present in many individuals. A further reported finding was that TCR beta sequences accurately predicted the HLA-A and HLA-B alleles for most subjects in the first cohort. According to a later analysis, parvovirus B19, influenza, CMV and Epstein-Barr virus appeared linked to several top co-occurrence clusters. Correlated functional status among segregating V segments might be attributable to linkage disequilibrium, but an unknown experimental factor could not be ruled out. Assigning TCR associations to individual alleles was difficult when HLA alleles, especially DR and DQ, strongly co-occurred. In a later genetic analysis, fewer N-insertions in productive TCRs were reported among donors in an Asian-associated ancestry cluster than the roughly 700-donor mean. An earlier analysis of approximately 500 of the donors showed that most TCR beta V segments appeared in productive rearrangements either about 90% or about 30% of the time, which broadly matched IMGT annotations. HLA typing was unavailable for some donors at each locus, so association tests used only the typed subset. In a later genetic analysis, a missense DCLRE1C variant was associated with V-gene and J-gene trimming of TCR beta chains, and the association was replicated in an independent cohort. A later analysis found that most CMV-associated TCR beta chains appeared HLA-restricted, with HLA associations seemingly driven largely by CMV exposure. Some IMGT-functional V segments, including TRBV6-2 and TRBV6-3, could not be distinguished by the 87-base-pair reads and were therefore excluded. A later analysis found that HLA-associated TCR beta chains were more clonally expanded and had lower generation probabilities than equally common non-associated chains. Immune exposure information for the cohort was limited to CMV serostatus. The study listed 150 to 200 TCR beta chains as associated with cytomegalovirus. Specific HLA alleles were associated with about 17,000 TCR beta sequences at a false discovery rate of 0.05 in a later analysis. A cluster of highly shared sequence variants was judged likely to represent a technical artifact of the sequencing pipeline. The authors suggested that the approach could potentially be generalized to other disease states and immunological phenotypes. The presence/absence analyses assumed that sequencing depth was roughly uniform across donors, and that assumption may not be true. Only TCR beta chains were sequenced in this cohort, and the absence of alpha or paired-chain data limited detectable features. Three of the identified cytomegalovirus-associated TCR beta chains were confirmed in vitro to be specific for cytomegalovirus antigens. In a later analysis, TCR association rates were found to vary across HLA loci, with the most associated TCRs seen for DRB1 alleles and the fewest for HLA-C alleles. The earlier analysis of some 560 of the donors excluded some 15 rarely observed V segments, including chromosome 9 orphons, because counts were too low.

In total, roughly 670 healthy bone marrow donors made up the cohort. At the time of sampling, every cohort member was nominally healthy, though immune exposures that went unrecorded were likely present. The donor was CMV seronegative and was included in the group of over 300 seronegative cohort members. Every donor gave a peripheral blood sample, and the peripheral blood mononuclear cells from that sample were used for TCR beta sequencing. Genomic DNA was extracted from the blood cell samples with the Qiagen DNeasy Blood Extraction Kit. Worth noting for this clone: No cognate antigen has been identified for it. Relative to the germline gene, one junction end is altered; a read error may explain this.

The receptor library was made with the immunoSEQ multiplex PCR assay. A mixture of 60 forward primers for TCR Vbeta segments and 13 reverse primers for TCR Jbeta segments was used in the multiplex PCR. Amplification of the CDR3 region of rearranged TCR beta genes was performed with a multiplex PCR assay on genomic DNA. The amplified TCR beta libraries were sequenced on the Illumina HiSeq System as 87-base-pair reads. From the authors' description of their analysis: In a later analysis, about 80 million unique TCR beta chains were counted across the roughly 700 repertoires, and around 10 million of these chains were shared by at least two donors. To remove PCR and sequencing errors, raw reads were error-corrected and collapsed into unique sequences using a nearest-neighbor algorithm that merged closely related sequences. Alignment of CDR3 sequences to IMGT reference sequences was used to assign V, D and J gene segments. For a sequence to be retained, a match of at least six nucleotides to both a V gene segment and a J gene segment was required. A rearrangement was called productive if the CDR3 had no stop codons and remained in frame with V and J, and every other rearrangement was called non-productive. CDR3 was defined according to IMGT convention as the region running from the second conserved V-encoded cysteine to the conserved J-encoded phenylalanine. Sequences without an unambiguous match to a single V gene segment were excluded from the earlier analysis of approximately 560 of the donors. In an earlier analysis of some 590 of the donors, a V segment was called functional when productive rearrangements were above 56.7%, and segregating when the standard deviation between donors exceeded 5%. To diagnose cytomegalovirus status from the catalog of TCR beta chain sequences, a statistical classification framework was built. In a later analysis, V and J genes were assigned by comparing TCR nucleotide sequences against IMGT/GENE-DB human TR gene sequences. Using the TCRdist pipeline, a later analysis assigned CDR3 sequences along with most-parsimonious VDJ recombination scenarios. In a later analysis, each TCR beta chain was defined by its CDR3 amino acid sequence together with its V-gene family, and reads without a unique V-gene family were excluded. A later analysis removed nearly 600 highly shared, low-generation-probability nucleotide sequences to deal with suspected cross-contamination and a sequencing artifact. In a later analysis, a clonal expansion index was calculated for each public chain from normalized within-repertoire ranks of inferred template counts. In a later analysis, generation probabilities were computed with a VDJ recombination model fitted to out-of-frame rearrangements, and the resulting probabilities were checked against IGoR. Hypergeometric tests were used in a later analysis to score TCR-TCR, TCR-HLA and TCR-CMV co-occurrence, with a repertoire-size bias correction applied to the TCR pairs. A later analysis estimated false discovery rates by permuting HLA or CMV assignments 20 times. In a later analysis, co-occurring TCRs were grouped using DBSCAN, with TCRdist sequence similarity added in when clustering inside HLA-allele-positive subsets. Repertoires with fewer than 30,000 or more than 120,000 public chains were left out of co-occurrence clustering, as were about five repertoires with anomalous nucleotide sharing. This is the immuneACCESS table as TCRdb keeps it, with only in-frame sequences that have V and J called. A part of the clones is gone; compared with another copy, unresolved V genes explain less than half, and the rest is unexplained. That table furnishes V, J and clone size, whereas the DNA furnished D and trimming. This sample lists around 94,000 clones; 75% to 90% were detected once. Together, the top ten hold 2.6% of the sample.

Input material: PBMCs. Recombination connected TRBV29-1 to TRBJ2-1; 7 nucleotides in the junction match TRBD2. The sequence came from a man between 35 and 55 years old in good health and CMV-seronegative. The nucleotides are TGCAGCGTTGAAGATCTGGGGGGGATCAATGAGCAGCTCTTC. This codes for CSVEDLGGINEQLF.